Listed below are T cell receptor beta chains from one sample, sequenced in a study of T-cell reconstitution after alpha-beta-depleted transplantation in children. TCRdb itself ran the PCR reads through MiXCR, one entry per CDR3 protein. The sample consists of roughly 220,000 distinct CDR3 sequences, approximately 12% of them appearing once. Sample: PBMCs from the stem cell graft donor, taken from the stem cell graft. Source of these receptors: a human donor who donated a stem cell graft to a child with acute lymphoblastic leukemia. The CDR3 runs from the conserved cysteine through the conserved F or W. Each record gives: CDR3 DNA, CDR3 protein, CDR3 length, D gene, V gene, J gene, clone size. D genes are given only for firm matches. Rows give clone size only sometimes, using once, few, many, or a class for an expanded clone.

TGTGCCAGCAGCGATGACGGCCTCGGGGAAACGAACACTGAAGCTTTCTTT	CASSDDGLGETNTEAFF	17	NA	TRBV7-9	TRBJ1-1	many
TGTGCCAGCAGTTTATCAAGGGAAGGCTACACCTTC	CASSLSREGYTF	12	NA	TRBV12-3/TRBV12-4	TRBJ1-2	few
TGTGCCAGCAGTAGGGACTACCAAGAGACCCAGTACTTC	CASSRDYQETQYF	13	NA	TRBV7-9	TRBJ2-5	many
TGTGCCAGCAGCAAGGGAGGGGGCACTGAAGCTTTCTTT	CASSKGGGTEAFF	13	NA	TRBV11-3	TRBJ1-1	once
TGTGCCAGCAGCTCCGCGGCGGGACCGAAAACTGAGCAGTTCTTC	CASSSAAGPKTEQFF	15	NA	TRBV7-2	TRBJ2-1	few
TGTGCCAGCAGCGATCGGGACGACACCGACTTCACAGATACGCAGTATTTT	CASSDRDDTDFTDTQYF	17	NA	TRBV9	TRBJ2-3	NA
TGTGCCTGGAGCCCGCGGGACAGGGGCCGAAAACGAACTGAAGCTTTCTTT	CAWSPRDRGRKRTEAFF	17	TRBD1	TRBV30	TRBJ1-1	few
TGTGCCAGCAGCCCCCCCGGTCACAATGAGCAGTTCTTC	CASSPPGHNEQFF	13	NA	TRBV7-9	TRBJ2-1	few
TGTGCCAGCAGCGTAGGAGGAGGTCAGCCCCAGCATTTT	CASSVGGGQPQHF	13	NA	TRBV9	TRBJ1-5	many
TGTGCCAGCAGCAACCGACAGACCGTCGAGCAGTTCTTC	CASSNRQTVEQFF	13	NA	TRBV21-1	TRBJ2-1	many
TGTGCCACCAGTGATTCCGAGGCAGATACGCAGTATTTT	CATSDSEADTQYF	13	NA	TRBV24-1	TRBJ2-3	many
TGTGCCAGCAGCCCCAAGGGATACGAGCAGTACTTC	CASSPKGYEQYF	12	NA	TRBV6-2/TRBV6-3	TRBJ2-7	many
TGTGCCAGTAGTACCGACCGGTCAGCGTCATTCTCCTACGAGCAGTACTTC	CASSTDRSASFSYEQYF	17	NA	TRBV19	TRBJ2-7	NA
TGCAGTGCTAGAGATAGACAGGGAGCCTCTAATGAAAAACTGTTTTTT	CSARDRQGASNEKLFF	16	TRBD1	TRBV20-1	TRBJ1-4	many
TGTGCCAGCGGACCCGCGTACGGGGGCGGGGAGCAGTACTTC	CASGPAYGGGEQYF	14	NA	TRBV7-9	TRBJ2-7	many
TGTGCCAGCAGTTCCTTAGCGGGAGCGGTATACAATGAGCAGTTCTTC	CASSSLAGAVYNEQFF	16	TRBD2	TRBV6-2/TRBV6-3	TRBJ2-1	many
TGTGCCAGCAGACTCGTCGCCGGGACCCTCAATGAGCAGTTCTTC	CASRLVAGTLNEQFF	15	NA	TRBV27	TRBJ2-1	many
TGCAGCGTTCATTATGGGGCTGAAGCTTTCTTT	CSVHYGAEAFF	11	NA	TRBV29-1	TRBJ1-1	many
TGCAGTGCTAGCCGGGACAGGGGTACACCCCTCCACTTT	CSASRDRGTPLHF	13	TRBD1	TRBV20-1	TRBJ1-6	many
TGCAGTGCTAGAGTGGGGGACACTGAAGCTTTCTTT	CSARVGDTEAFF	12	NA	TRBV20-1	TRBJ1-1	many
TGTGCCAGCAGCCCCTGGACTAGCGGGGGTGCAGATACGCAGTATTTT	CASSPWTSGGADTQYF	16	TRBD2	TRBV7-2	TRBJ2-3	NA
TGTGCCAGCAGCTCCGGACAGGGGGCGGATGGCTACACCTTC	CASSSGQGADGYTF	14	TRBD1	TRBV7-9	TRBJ1-2	NA
TGTGCCTCTGAGGCCCCCGGTGGAAGCTCCTACGAGCAGTACTTC	CASEAPGGSSYEQYF	15	NA	TRBV3-1	TRBJ2-7	many
TGTGCCAGCAGTAAAGGGCGGGAAGGGTACGAGCAGTACTTC	CASSKGREGYEQYF	14	NA	TRBV4-2	TRBJ2-7	few
TGTGCCAGCAGCTTAGCGGGGACGGGATATGGCTACACCTTC	CASSLAGTGYGYTF	14	NA	TRBV7-2	TRBJ1-2	many
TGTGCCATCCACCCGGGGGGGACTAGCGGGAGTGTCAGGTACAATGAGCAGTTCTTC	CAIHPGGTSGSVRYNEQFF	19	TRBD2	TRBV10-3	TRBJ2-1	few
TGTGCCAGCAGTTCTTCAAGGGTGACTAGCAATACGCAGTATTTT	CASSSSRVTSNTQYF	15	TRBD2	TRBV28	TRBJ2-3	few
TGCGCCAGCATGCGGGCAGAGAACACCGGGGAGCTGTTTTTT	CASMRAENTGELFF	14	NA	TRBV5-1	TRBJ2-2	few
TGTGCCACCAGTGGCGGGGGCCGGGGCTATGAGCAGTTCTTC	CATSGGGRGYEQFF	14	NA	TRBV24-1	TRBJ2-1	many
TGTGCCAGCTCACCAAGGGACGGGGATGAGCAGTTCTTC	CASSPRDGDEQFF	13	NA	TRBV18	TRBJ2-1	many
TGCAGTGCTAGAGATGGACTAGCGGGGGTGGAGACCCAGTACTTC	CSARDGLAGVETQYF	15	TRBD2	TRBV20-1	TRBJ2-5	many
TGTGCCAGCAGCTCGCCACAGTCCATGAACACTGAAGCTTTCTTT	CASSSPQSMNTEAFF	15	NA	TRBV11-2	TRBJ1-1	many
TGTGCCAGCACCTCAAAAGCAGATACGCAGTATTTT	CASTSKADTQYF	12	NA	TRBV6-2/TRBV6-3	TRBJ2-3	many
TGTGCCAGCAGCCGACTAGCGGGGGGCTCTGACTACAATGAGCAGTTCTTC	CASSRLAGGSDYNEQFF	17	TRBD2	TRBV7-6	TRBJ2-1	NA
TGTGCCAGCAGTTTCAAGGGAGGTGAAAAACTGTTTTTT	CASSFKGGEKLFF	13	NA	TRBV12-3/TRBV12-4	TRBJ1-4	many
TGTGCCAGCAGTCCCCAGGGTTACTCGCGAGGCACCATATATTTT	CASSPQGYSRGTIYF	15	NA	TRBV6-1	TRBJ1-3	many
TGTGCCAGCAGCTTAAGGGGGACTAGCGGGAGGTACACAGATACGCAGTATTTT	CASSLRGTSGRYTDTQYF	18	TRBD2	TRBV7-3	TRBJ2-3	few
TGCGCCAGCAGCTTGGGTGGTTGGCCTGGCTACGAGCAGTACTTC	CASSLGGWPGYEQYF	15	NA	TRBV5-1	TRBJ2-7	many
TGTGCCAGCAGCCGGACCTACCGCTCTGGGGCCAACGTCCTGACTTTC	CASSRTYRSGANVLTF	16	NA	TRBV3-1	TRBJ2-6	many
TGTGCCAGCAGCCCCCAGGCAGGGAAAGAGACCCAGTACTTC	CASSPQAGKETQYF	14	NA	TRBV7-2	TRBJ2-5	many
TGCAGGGCTCCAGGACAGGGGGTCTACGAGCAGTACTTC	CRAPGQGVYEQYF	13	TRBD1	TRBV20-1	TRBJ2-7	many
TGTGCCAGCAGCTTCGGGACAGGAGAAGAGACCCAGTACTTC	CASSFGTGEETQYF	14	TRBD1	TRBV5-6	TRBJ2-5	NA
TGCGCCAGCAGCTTGGGCACCGGCGAGAACTATGGCTACACCTTC	CASSLGTGENYGYTF	15	NA	TRBV5-1	TRBJ1-2	few
TGTGCCAGCAGCCTCGGAGGGACCAATCCCACAGATACGCAGTATTTT	CASSLGGTNPTDTQYF	16	NA	TRBV7-9	TRBJ2-3	few
TGCAGTGCTAGAGATCTCCGTTCACGGCCCAACACAGATACGCAGTATTTT	CSARDLRSRPNTDTQYF	17	NA	TRBV20-1	TRBJ2-3	many
TGCGCCAGCAGCCAAGGATTGGGCGACACTGAAGCTTTCTTT	CASSQGLGDTEAFF	14	NA	TRBV4-3	TRBJ1-1	many
TGTGCCAGCAGCTTTACGGTGGGAACTAATGAAAAACTGTTTTTT	CASSFTVGTNEKLFF	15	NA	TRBV7-9	TRBJ1-4	few
TGCGCCAGCAGTGAGCTAGCGGGCATCACAGATACGCAGTATTTT	CASSELAGITDTQYF	15	TRBD2	TRBV10-2	TRBJ2-3	many